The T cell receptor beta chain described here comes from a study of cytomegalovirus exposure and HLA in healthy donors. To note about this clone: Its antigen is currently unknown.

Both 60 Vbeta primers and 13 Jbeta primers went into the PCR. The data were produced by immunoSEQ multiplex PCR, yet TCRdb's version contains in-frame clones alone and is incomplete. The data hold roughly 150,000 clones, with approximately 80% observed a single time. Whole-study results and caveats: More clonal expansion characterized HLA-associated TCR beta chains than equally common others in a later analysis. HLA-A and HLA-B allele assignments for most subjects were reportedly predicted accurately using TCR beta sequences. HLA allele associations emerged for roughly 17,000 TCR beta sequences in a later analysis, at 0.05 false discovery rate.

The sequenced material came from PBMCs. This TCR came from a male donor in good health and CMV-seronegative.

The CDR3 region has the DNA TGTGCCAGCAGCTCACGCGAAAACATTCAGTACTTC. This translates into CASSSRENIQYF. This rearrangement joins TRBV9 to TRBJ2-4; no firm D call. There are 12 residues in the CDR3. V was clipped by 4 bases and J by 5 bases, with 7 bases between them. Germline V gene data show CDR1 as SGDLS and CDR2 as YYNGEE.